Presented here are 15 T cell receptor beta chains from one specimen sequenced in a study of shared clonotypes between healthy human individuals. Libraries were prepared by immunoSEQ multiplex PCR; TCRdb keeps only in-frame clonotypes and omits some of them. The sample carries some 1.5 million clones, approximately 98% recorded once. The sample comprised naive CD4+ T cells sorted from blood. Regarding subset: CD45RA+ positively selected. The receptors come from a man under 40 in good health.

This chain connects TRBV2 to TRBJ1-5, with no clear D. V lost 7 bases to trimming and J lost 6 bases, with 19 bases between them. Germline V gene data show CDR1 as SNHLY and CDR2 as FYNNEI. There are 15 residues in the CDR3. The CDR3 region is CASKAYSGEAQPQHF. CDR3 sequence (DNA): TGTGCCAGCAAGGCCTACTCGGGCGAGGCTCAGCCCCAGCATTTT.

For this clone: Other DNA variants within this sample encode the same CDR3. The V and J genes are TRBV18 and TRBJ2-7, with D unresolved. The length of the CDR3 is 13 residues. CDR1 and CDR2 (germline): KGHSH, LQKENI. V lost 0 bases to trimming and J lost 7 bases, with 10 bases between them. The CDR3 here is CASSPPGGDEQYF. DNA for the CDR3: TGTGCCAGCTCACCACCCGGTGGGGATGAGCAGTACTTC.

This clone was detected only once. V and J are TRBV5-4 and TRBJ2-2, with TRBD2 identical over 14 bases. Germline CDR1 reads SGHNT; CDR2 reads YYREEE (reference sequence). The J segment lost 6 bases and the V segment lost 3 bases, leaving 10 bases of the junction unmatched. The CDR3 runs to 18 residues. The CDR3 DNA sequence: TGTGCCAGCAGCTCAATTACCGGGACTAGCGGGAGACCCGGGGAGCTGTTTTTT. Translated, it gives CASSSITGTSGRPGELFF.

This chain joins TRBV28 and TRBJ1-5, with D uncertain. V was pared by 7 bases and J by 3 bases, with 10 bases between. This CDR3 contains 13 residues. Germline CDR1 is MDHEN and CDR2 is SYDVKM. CDR3 amino acids: CASNFQVNQPQHF. The CDR3 DNA reads TGTGCCAGCAATTTCCAGGTCAATCAGCCCCAGCATTTT.

V usage is TRBV5-6 and J usage is TRBJ2-1; 7 nucleotides match TRBD1. Losses at the gene ends were 5 bases for V and 0 bases for J; bases not matched to a gene: 5. The germline V gene encodes CDR1 SGHDT and CDR2 YYEEEE. The CDR3 loop spans 15 amino acids. This CDR3 reads CASRAAGGSYNEQFF. CDR3 sequence (DNA): TGTGCCAGCAGAGCAGCAGGGGGCTCCTACAATGAGCAGTTCTTC.

The rearrangement joins TRBV7-9 to TRBJ2-7; 9 nucleotides match TRBD1. Per the germline V gene, CDR1 is SEHNR and CDR2 is FQNEAQ (reference sequence). The length of the CDR3 is 15 residues. With V trimmed by 5 bases and J by 5 bases, 10 bases remained unmatched. The CDR3 region is CASSPTGTGSDEQYF. The CDR3 region has the DNA TGTGCCAGCAGCCCCACCGGGACAGGGTCGGACGAGCAGTACTTC.

This clone was seen a single time. This sequence joins TRBV14 and TRBJ2-1; TRBD1 matches at 9 bases. Unmatched junction bases numbered 5, after V lost 6 bases and J lost 2 bases. This CDR3 region has 15 residues. Germline CDR1 SGHDN, CDR2 FVKESK. The CDR3: CASSHRGQTYNEQFF. In DNA form, the CDR3 reads TGTGCCAGCAGTCACAGGGGGCAAACCTACAATGAGCAGTTCTTC.

Only one count was recorded for this clone. J is TRBJ1-2 and V is TRBV7-2; TRBD1 agrees at 7 bases. Germline values: CDR1 SGHTA, CDR2 FQGNSA. The V segment lost 5 bases and the J segment 5 bases; nucleotides outside the gene matches: 8. CDR3 length: 14 amino acids. This chain's CDR3 is CASSPRQGGYGYTF. The CDR3 nucleotides are TGTGCCAGCAGCCCAAGACAGGGAGGGTATGGCTACACCTTC.

For this clone: Other DNA sequences in this sample translate to the same CDR3. The chain links TRBV5-1 to TRBJ2-3; a weak D match, TRBD2 (5 bases). V was pared by 4 bases and J by 1 base, with 7 bases between. The germline gives CDR1 SGHRS, CDR2 YFSETQ. The CDR3 is 13 amino acids. The CDR3 coding sequence is TGCGCCAGCAGCAGGACTGGCACAGATACGCAGTATTTT. Protein sequence: CASSRTGTDTQYF.

This chain uses TRBV29-1 with TRBJ2-3; 12 bases are a match to TRBD2. CDR1 is SQVTM and CDR2 is ANQGSEA in the germline V gene. With V trimmed by 7 bases and J by 2 bases, 4 bases remained unmatched. CDR3 size: 14 residues. Written as DNA, the CDR3 is TGCAGCGAACGACTAGCGGGAGCCACAGATACGCAGTATTTT. This translates into CSERLAGATDTQYF.

The chain joins TRBV5-1 to TRBJ2-1, with D unclear. With 6 bases removed from V and 3 bases from J, the gap between germline ends came to 13 bases. Germline V gene lookup returns CDR1 SGHRS and CDR2 YFSETQ. This CDR3 has 14 residues. In DNA form, the CDR3 reads TGCGCCAGCACCCACGGGCTGGACTACAATGAGCAGTTCTTC. As protein: CASTHGLDYNEQFF.

This chain connects TRBV30 to TRBJ2-1, with D tentatively TRBD2 (6 bases). Between the trimmed V and J ends, which lost 0 bases and 8 bases, there was a span of 17 bases. The CDR3 covers 15 residues. CDR1 and CDR2 (germline): GTSNPN, SVGIG (reference sequence). The CDR3 nucleotides read TGTGCCTGGAGTGTACCCAGCGGGTCCCTCGATGAGCAGTTCTTC. Translating it yields CAWSVPSGSLDEQFF.

This clone appeared a single time. The gene calls are TRBV27 and TRBJ2-1; TRBD2 aligns across 10 bases. Trimming cost V 6 bases and J 1 base; bases outside gene matches: 9. The CDR3 extends over 17 amino acids. Germline V gene data show CDR1 as MNHEY and CDR2 as SMNVEV (reference sequence). The CDR3 spells CASSHGTSERSYNEQFF. The CDR3 DNA is TGTGCCAGCAGCCATGGGACTAGCGAGCGATCCTACAATGAGCAGTTCTTC.

This clone was detected a few times. V gene TRBV5-6 combines with J gene TRBJ1-1; no definite D call. The CDR3 is made up of 15 amino acids. Trimming stripped 5 bases from V and 6 bases from J, with 20 bases between. CDR1 is SGHDT and CDR2 is YYEEEE in the germline V gene. The CDR3 sequence: CASRPKARGSAEAFF. CDR3 DNA: TGTGCCAGCAGGCCCAAGGCGCGGGGTTCGGCTGAAGCTTTCTTT. Combining the CDR3 with reference TRBV5-6 and TRBJ1-1 gives the whole variable domain DAGVTQSPTHLIKTRGQQVTLRCSPKSGHDTVSWYQQALGQGPQFIFQYYEEEERQRGNFPDRFSGHQFPNYSSELNVNALLLGDSALYLCASRPKARGSAEAFFGQGTRLTVV.

The chain joins TRBV6-5 to TRBJ2-3, with D unclear. This CDR3 spans 15 amino acids. Germline V CDR1 and CDR2: MNHEY, SVGAGI. V lost 5 bases, J lost 1 base, and 13 bases lay in between. The chain's CDR3 is CASSHQSPRTDTQYF. The CDR3 DNA reads TGTGCCAGCAGTCACCAAAGCCCCCGCACAGATACGCAGTATTTT.